The present entry profiles one T cell receptor beta chain with its context. The assay was immunoSEQ multiplex PCR, and TCRdb's table has in-frame clones only and misses some. Of more than 55,000 clones in the sample, around nine tenths are singletons; the top ten hold approximately 1.1%. This specimen comes from a study of T cell changes during pregnancy in multiple sclerosis. Germline assignment: CDR1 SNHLY and CDR2 FYNNEI. The CDR3 has 16 residues. Trimming left V 2 bases short and J 4 bases short, with 15 bases between. This clonotype originated in a female donor with multiple sclerosis, enrolled in a pregnancy study. Sequences were derived from peripheral blood, sampled in the third trimester of pregnancy. This chain links TRBV2 with TRBJ1-5; maybe TRBD1 (6 bases). The CDR3 loop is CASSEMGRGRNQPQHF. The DNA for the CDR3 is TGTGCCAGCAGTGAAATGGGCAGGGGCCGGAATCAGCCCCAGCATTTT.